Shown below are 32 T cell receptor beta chains from a single sample sequenced in a study of vaccination and CD4 T cells after COVID-19. Treatment noted: roughly 11-day PBMC culture with coronavirus spike peptide pools or control peptides (ViraFEST assay). Pre-COVID-19 pandemic sampling (2011-2018) yielded the unexposed donor's CD4+ T cells. Their cognate antigens are unknown. Cultured CD4+ T cell DNA underwent sequencing with the Oncomine TCR Beta short-read assay. TCRdb analysed the PCR reads with MiXCR anew, one entry per CDR3 protein. The sample records approximately 7,900 distinct CDR3 sequences, 35% to 40% being singletons. Sequenced sample: CD4+ T cells from blood, cultured in vitro. The receptors derive from a human donor in good health.

The genes are TRBV4-3 and TRBJ2-7; 9 nucleotides match TRBD1. This CDR3 is built from 14 residues. J lost 5 bases, V lost 1 base, and 3 bases had no gene match. Germline CDR1 and CDR2: LGHNA and YSLEER. The CDR3 sequence: CASSQGDRVNEQYF. CDR3 nucleotides: TGCGCCAGCAGCCAAGGGGACAGGGTGAACGAGCAGTACTTC.

The table lists this clonotype with a few counts. The chain is built from TRBV5-4 and TRBJ2-3; 9 bases fit TRBD1. This CDR3 has 15 residues. Germline values: CDR1 SGHNT, CDR2 YYREEE (reference sequence). J gave up 5 bases and V 5 bases, and 9 bases lay outside the gene matches. CDR3: CASREAGTGIDTQYF. The CDR3 bases are TGTGCCAGCAGGGAGGCCGGGACAGGGATAGATACGCAGTATTTT.

This chain joins TRBV6-4 and TRBJ2-3, with 8 positions matching TRBD2. The CDR3 covers 15 residues. CDR1 MRHNA and CDR2 SNTAGT come from the germline V gene. J was trimmed by 6 bases and V by 3 bases; bases with no gene match: 8. CDR3 in amino acids: CASSERLAGWDTQYF. The CDR3 nucleotides are TGTGCCAGCAGTGAAAGGCTAGCGGGTTGGGATACGCAGTATTTT.

The J gene is TRBJ2-3, the V gene TRBV27; 8 bases fit TRBD1. CDR3 length: 13 amino acids. Germline trimming cut 8 bases from V and 2 bases from J; bases unmatched to any gene: 3. Germline CDR1 is MNHEY and CDR2 is SMNVEV (reference sequence). CDR3 region: CASRQGNTDTQYF. The CDR3 DNA sequence: TGTGCCAGCCGACAGGGGAACACAGATACGCAGTATTTT.

This chain joins TRBV7-8 and TRBJ1-3; D might be TRBD1 (5 bases). From germline, CDR1 is SGHVS and CDR2 FQNEAQ. This CDR3 is 14 amino acids long. The V gene lost 5 bases and the J gene lost 6 bases, with 14 bases spanning the gap. The DNA for the CDR3 is TGTGCCAGCAGCGATCAGGGTCTCCTAAACACCATATATTTT. This codes for CASSDQGLLNTIYF.

This clonotype was counted only a few times. The gene calls are TRBV20-1 and TRBJ2-5; perhaps TRBD2 as D (7 bases). The CDR3 extends over 13 amino acids. Germline assignment: CDR1 DFQATT and CDR2 SNEGSKA (reference sequence). This CDR3 is CSFRGGAAETQYF. As DNA, the CDR3 is TGCAGCTTTAGGGGGGGGGCAGCAGAGACCCAGTACTTC.

The sample holds a few counts of this clonotype. The chain is built from TRBV19 and TRBJ1-1; D gene unclear. Germline loops: CDR1 LNHDA, CDR2 SQIVND (reference sequence). Trimming cost V 3 bases and J 3 bases, with 20 bases left between them. The CDR3 loop spans 17 amino acids. The CDR3 sequence: CASSIPYGTSTHTEAFF. The CDR3 DNA follows: TGTGCCAGTAGTATCCCCTATGGCACAAGCACGCACACTGAAGCTTTCTTT.

V usage is TRBV6-1 and J usage is TRBJ2-1; TRBD2 matches at 16 bases. The germline CDR1 and CDR2 sequences are MNHNS and SASEGT. After removal of 6 bases from V and 7 bases from J, the junction contained 15 bases not matched to a gene. The CDR3 length is 19 residues. DNA of the CDR3: TGTGCCAGCAGCAGAATACCGGGACTAGCGGGAGGGCCGAGGAATGAGCAGTTCTTC. This sequence encodes CASSRIPGLAGGPRNEQFF.

This clonotype has just a few counts. The V and J genes are TRBV19 and TRBJ2-2; D possibly corresponds to TRBD2 (6 bases). The V end was cut by 7 bases, the J end by 2 bases, with 11 bases between. The CDR3 is 14 residues long. Germline V gene sequence: CDR1 LNHDA, CDR2 SQIVND (reference sequence). The CDR3, as DNA: TGTGCCAGTACCCCGGAGGGTAACACCGGGGAGCTGTTTTTT. Translated: CASTPEGNTGELFF.

Written as DNA, the CDR3 is TGTGCCAGCAGCTTAGTTAGTCGGGGGGCGCGTTCACCCCTCCACTTT. Its protein is CASSLVSRGARSPLHF. V is TRBV7-6 and J is TRBJ1-6; a possible D gene is TRBD1 (6 bases). Trimming took 1 base from V and 9 from J, leaving 16 bases between them. The CDR3 spans 16 residues. The V gene's germline CDR1 is SGHVS and CDR2 FNYEAQ.

This clonotype was counted only a few times. This rearrangement joins TRBV2 to TRBJ2-7; possible D gene TRBD2, 6 bases. V lost 11 bases and J lost 6, with 17 bases in between. Germline V gene sequence: CDR1 SNHLY, CDR2 FYNNEI. This CDR3 region has 12 residues. The CDR3 loop is CASAGGFVEQYF. The CDR3 DNA is TGTGCCTCAGCAGGAGGGTTCGTCGAGCAGTACTTC.

This clonotype was detected a few times. The chain is built from TRBV10-3 and TRBJ2-7; 12 bases are a match to TRBD1. V lost 4 bases, J lost 2 bases, and 9 bases stayed unmatched. There are 17 residues in the CDR3. Germline CDR1 reads ENHRY; CDR2 reads SYGVKD. Here the CDR3 reads CAISVEYGTGGTYEQYF. As DNA, the CDR3 is TGTGCCATCAGTGTGGAGTATGGGACAGGGGGCACCTACGAGCAGTACTTC.

V is TRBV5-1 and J is TRBJ2-2; 7 bases are shared with TRBD1. V was clipped by 4 bases and J by 2 bases; unmatched bases: 5. The CDR3 sequence is 15 residues long. The germline CDR1 and CDR2 sequences are SGHRS and YFSETQ. The CDR3: CASSVGQLNTGELFF. CDR3 DNA sequence: TGCGCCAGCAGCGTGGGACAGCTCAACACCGGGGAGCTGTTTTTT.

V usage is TRBV25-1 and J usage is TRBJ1-2; TRBD1 agrees at 10 bases. Germline V gene sequence: CDR1 MGHDK, CDR2 SYGVNS. This CDR3 is 15 amino acids long. V shed 0 bases and J 8 bases; nucleotides not matched to a gene: 6. The CDR3 nucleotides are TGTGCCAGCAGTGAATATAGGACAGGGGGACAAGGCTACACCTTC. Its translation is CASSEYRTGGQGYTF.

This clonotype has only a few counts. The rearrangement uses TRBV19 and TRBJ1-2; D is unclear. Between the trimmed V and J ends, which lost 3 bases and 8 bases, there was a span of 16 bases. This CDR3 comprises 14 residues. Germline V CDR1 and CDR2: LNHDA, SQIVND (reference sequence). Written as DNA, the CDR3 is TGTGCCAGTAGTATTAATGGAAAGGTGCGGGGCTACACCTTC. Its protein product is CASSINGKVRGYTF. Variable domain in full (rest from reference TRBV19 and TRBJ1-2): DGGITQSPKYLFRKEGQNVTLSCEQNLNHDAMYWYRQDPGQGLRLIYYSQIVNDFQKGDIAEGYSVSREKKESFPLTVTSAQKNPTAFYLCASSINGKVRGYTFGSGTRLTVV.

The J gene is TRBJ2-1, the V gene TRBV24-1, with TRBD2 matching over 13 bases. Per the germline V gene, CDR1 is KGHDR and CDR2 is SFDVKD. This CDR3 region has 17 residues. J lost 9 bases, V lost 4 bases, and 11 bases had no gene match. The DNA of the CDR3 is TGTGCCACCAGTGAAACCGGGACTAGCGGGATTTCCAGTGAGCAGTTCTTC. Translated: CATSETGTSGISSEQFF.

The chain carries TRBV6-1 and TRBJ1-6, with D possibly being TRBD1 (6 bases). Trimming removed 5 bases from V and 7 bases from J, with 18 bases in between. The germline V gene has CDR1 MNHNS and CDR2 SASEGT. This CDR3 region has 16 residues. CDR3: CASSIRGRGGNSPLHF. CDR3 in DNA: TGTGCCAGCAGTATAAGAGGGAGAGGGGGGAATTCACCCCTCCACTTT.

The sample holds a few counts of this clonotype. V is TRBV28 and J is TRBJ1-1; TRBD1 matches 7 bases. Trimming cost V 6 bases and J 6 bases; bases outside gene matches: 7. Germline V gene sequence: CDR1 MDHEN, CDR2 SYDVKM. The CDR3 is 13 amino acids. In nucleotides, the CDR3 is TGTGCCAGCAGCCCACAGGGGCGGGCTGAAGCTTTCTTT. It yields the protein CASSPQGRAEAFF. Combining the CDR3 with reference TRBV28 and TRBJ1-1 gives the whole variable domain DVKVTQSSRYLVKRTGEKVFLECVQDMDHENMFWYRQDPGLGLRLIYFSYDVKMKEKGDIPEGYSVSREKKERFSLILESASTNQTSMYLCASSPQGRAEAFFGQGTRLTVV.

The V gene is TRBV5-8, the J gene TRBJ1-1, with D perhaps matching TRBD1 (6 bases). Germline lookup yields CDR1 SGHTS and CDR2 YDEGEE. V dropped 4 bases and J dropped 0 bases, with 16 bases sitting between them. This CDR3 comprises 16 residues. The DNA for the CDR3 is TGTGCCAGCAGCCTCGGACAGTTTGTTATGAACACTGAAGCTTTCTTT. This gives the protein CASSLGQFVMNTEAFF.

The chain links TRBV12-3 or TRBV12-4 to TRBJ1-5; D not certain. The CDR3 covers 13 residues. With 7 bases removed from V and 3 bases from J, the gap between germline ends came to 10 bases. The CDR3 spells CASTMGPNQPQHF. Here the CDR3 DNA reads TGTGCCAGCACAATGGGTCCCAATCAGCCCCAGCATTTT.

The chain couples TRBV7-9 to TRBJ2-7; TRBD2 matches 7 bases. Trimming cost V 5 bases and J 6 bases; bases outside gene matches: 10. The length of the CDR3 is 14 residues. Germline CDR1 reads SEHNR; CDR2 reads FQNEAQ (reference sequence). CDR3 DNA sequence: TGTGCCAGCAGCGGGGGTCGGGGGGACGGCGAGCAGTACTTC. This translates into CASSGGRGDGEQYF.

This clonotype has more than one count but fewer than ten. The rearrangement joins TRBV19 to TRBJ1-5, with 11 bases matching TRBD1. With 3 bases clipped from V and 0 bases from J, the junction kept 4 bases outside the gene matches. The CDR3 extends over 17 amino acids. In germline, CDR1 is LNHDA, CDR2 SQIVND (reference sequence). The CDR3 loop reads CASSIGTGGYSNQPQHF. DNA of the CDR3: TGTGCCAGTAGTATCGGGACAGGGGGGTATAGCAATCAGCCCCAGCATTTT.

The chain joins TRBV6-1 to TRBJ2-1; 7 nucleotides align to TRBD2. CDR1 MNHNS and CDR2 SASEGT come from the germline V gene. This CDR3 is 17 amino acids long. The V gene end was trimmed by 0 bases and the J gene end by 3 bases; junction bases not matched to a gene: 8. CDR3 region: CASSEAWRELNYNEQFF. CDR3 coding DNA: TGTGCCAGCAGTGAAGCCTGGCGGGAGCTGAACTACAATGAGCAGTTCTTC.

This chain connects TRBV28 to TRBJ2-5; no clear D gene. The germline V and J ends were trimmed by 5 bases and 1 base, with 5 bases remaining between them. The CDR3 is 12 residues long. Germline CDR1 MDHEN, CDR2 SYDVKM. DNA of the CDR3: TGTGCCAGCAGTAACAGCCAAGAGACCCAGTACTTC. Translating gives CASSNSQETQYF.

The chain couples TRBV7-9 to TRBJ2-6; no firm D call. CDR1 is SEHNR and CDR2 is FQNEAQ in the germline V gene (reference sequence). Trimming removed 0 bases from V and 0 bases from J, with 15 bases in between. The CDR3 runs 19 residues. The CDR3 bases are TGTGCCAGCAGCTTAGCTGCAGGCCTAATCCTCTCTGGGGCCAACGTCCTGACTTTC. Its translation is CASSLAAGLILSGANVLTF.

This clonotype was detected only a few times. This chain uses TRBV7-9 with TRBJ2-2; 8 bases line up with TRBD1. Germline V gene sequence: CDR1 SEHNR, CDR2 FQNEAQ (reference sequence). Trimming cost V 4 bases and J 7 bases; bases outside gene matches: 5. This CDR3 region has 14 residues. The CDR3 sequence: CASSSPGGHGELFF. The CDR3 region has the DNA TGTGCCAGCAGCTCCCCAGGGGGCCACGGGGAGCTGTTTTTT. Together with reference TRBV7-9 and TRBJ2-2, the CDR3 gives the full variable domain: DTGVSQNPRHKITKRGQNVTFRCDPISEHNRLYWYRQTLGQGPEFLTYFQNEAQLEKSRLLSDRFSAERPKGSFSTLEIQRTEQGDSAMYLCASSSPGGHGELFFGEGSRLTVL.

The chain combines TRBV5-1 with TRBJ1-1; D is ambiguous. Germline CDR1 is SGHRS and CDR2 is YFSETQ. With 0 bases removed from V and 4 bases from J, the gap between germline ends came to 13 bases. This CDR3 has 15 residues. Here the CDR3 reads CASSLDRPLATEAFF. The CDR3 nucleotides are TGCGCCAGCAGCTTGGACAGACCACTGGCCACTGAAGCTTTCTTT.

The chain couples TRBV6-5 to TRBJ2-5; a possible D gene is TRBD2 (5 bases). V was cut by 0 bases and J by 2 bases, with 13 bases left in between. The CDR3 covers 16 residues. CDR1 MNHEY and CDR2 SVGAGI come from the germline V gene. CDR3 in amino acids: CASSYSIGILQETQYF. CDR3 nucleotide sequence: TGTGCCAGCAGTTACTCGATCGGGATCCTACAAGAGACCCAGTACTTC.

The chain couples TRBV25-1 to TRBJ1-5, with 7 nucleotides matching TRBD1. With V trimmed by 1 base and J by 2 bases, 17 bases remained unmatched. Germline V gene data show CDR1 as MGHDK and CDR2 as SYGVNS. This CDR3 has 20 amino acids. The CDR3 is CASSECLPGQRGTGNQPQHF. The CDR3 DNA sequence: TGTGCCAGCAGTGAATGCCTTCCGGGACAGAGGGGAACTGGCAATCAGCCCCAGCATTTT.

The rearrangement links TRBV5-1 to TRBJ2-3; D unclear. The V end lost 2 bases, the J end lost 2 bases, and 9 bases lay between the germline ends. The CDR3 extends over 14 amino acids. The germline CDR1 and CDR2 sequences are SGHRS and YFSETQ. This CDR3 reads CASSLRVSTDTQYF. The DNA for the CDR3 is TGCGCCAGCAGCTTACGGGTATCCACAGATACGCAGTATTTT. Based on the CDR3 plus reference TRBV5-1 and TRBJ2-3, the full variable domain is KAGVTQTPRYLIKTRGQQVTLSCSPISGHRSVSWYQQTPGQGLQFLFEYFSETQRNKGNFPGRFSGRQFSNSRSEMNVSTLELGDSALYLCASSLRVSTDTQYFGPGTRLTVL.

This clonotype has a handful of counts. The genes are TRBV20-1 and TRBJ1-5; 8 bases fit TRBD1. This CDR3 has 14 amino acids. Looked up from germline, CDR1 is DFQATT and CDR2 is SNEGSKA (reference sequence). V lost 4 bases to trimming and J lost 3 bases; unmatched junction nucleotides: 5. The DNA of the CDR3 is TGCAGTGCTACTAAGACAGGGGACAATCAGCCCCAGCATTTT. Its translation: CSATKTGDNQPQHF.

The sample holds a few counts of this clonotype. The genes are TRBV2 and TRBJ1-2; 9 positions match TRBD1. Germline CDR1 SNHLY, CDR2 FYNNEI. V gave up 7 bases and J gave up 10 bases; unmatched junction bases: 4. The CDR3 contains 11 residues. Here the CDR3 DNA reads TGTGCCAGCATTCGGACAGGGGACTACACCTTC. Translation gives CASIRTGDYTF.